This T cell receptor (beta chain) was sequenced for a study of T-cell reconstitution after alpha-beta-depleted transplantation in children. TCRbeta library preparation incorporated unique molecular identifiers. In TCRdb, the PCR reads were re-called with MiXCR into one record per CDR3 protein. This sample has about 370,000 distinct CDR3 sequences, with about a fifth found just once. CDR3 length: 16 residues. Germline loops: CDR1 DFQATT, CDR2 SNEGSKA (reference sequence). J lost 5 bases, V lost 2 bases, and 15 bases had no gene match. This TCR came from a human donor who donated a stem cell graft to a child with acute myeloid leukemia. Sequences were derived from PBMCs from the stem cell graft donor, sampled from the stem cell graft. The rearrangement joins TRBV20-1 to TRBJ2-7; 7 bases align to TRBD2. CDR3 residues: CSARHASGYTPDEQYF. For the CDR3, the DNA is TGCAGTGCTAGACATGCTAGCGGTTATACCCCGGACGAGCAGTACTTC.